These 21 T cell receptor beta chains share one sample of origin, sequenced in a study of cytomegalovirus exposure and HLA in healthy donors. Both 60 Vbeta primers and 13 Jbeta primers went into the PCR. The table came from immunoSEQ multiplex PCR; TCRdb's copy has only in-frame clones and leaves some out. The sample shows about 100,000 clones, 73% of them seen only once. Sequences were obtained from PBMCs. Every receptor here comes from a man aged 40-55 years in good health and CMV-seronegative.

This rearrangement joins TRBV13 to TRBJ2-7; possibly TRBD2 for D (5 bases). CDR1 is PRHDT, CDR2 FYEKMQ, per germline (reference sequence). V was clipped by 0 bases and J by 5 bases, with 14 bases between them. This CDR3 has 15 amino acids. The CDR3 coding sequence is TGTGCCAGCAGCTTAGGCCTATCCCCGGGGAACGAGCAGTACTTC. This gives the protein CASSLGLSPGNEQYF.

The V gene is TRBV5-1, the J gene TRBJ2-2, with unresolved D. Trimming took off 0 bases at V and 0 bases at J, with 12 bases between the two ends. Germline V lookup: CDR1 SGHRS, CDR2 YFSETQ. There are 17 residues in the CDR3. The CDR3: CASSLGAPYANTGELFF. As DNA, the CDR3 is TGCGCCAGCAGCTTGGGGGCACCCTACGCGAACACCGGGGAGCTGTTTTTT.

V is TRBV5-8 and J is TRBJ1-5; D not certain. Germline lookup yields CDR1 SGHTS and CDR2 YDEGEE. This CDR3 has 12 amino acids. V shed 4 bases and J shed 4 bases, with 6 bases lying between them. The CDR3 DNA reads TGTGCCAGCAGCGCCCTAAATCAGCCCCAGCATTTT. Protein: CASSALNQPQHF.

The chain links TRBV13 to TRBJ2-7, with 12 bases that match TRBD2. Germline V gives CDR1 PRHDT, CDR2 FYEKMQ (reference sequence). After removal of 3 bases from V and 4 bases from J, the junction contained 1 base not matched to a gene. The CDR3 contains 14 residues. CDR3 region: CASSFGTSGYEQYF. Here the CDR3 DNA reads TGTGCCAGCAGCTTCGGGACTAGCGGGTACGAGCAGTACTTC.

A few counts support this clone. The chain has TRBV7-9 and TRBJ2-3; 8 bases align to TRBD2. Germline assignment: CDR1 SEHNR and CDR2 FQNEAQ (reference sequence). After removal of 2 bases from V and 2 bases from J, the junction contained 6 bases not matched to a gene. CDR3 length: 16 amino acids. For the CDR3, the DNA is TGTGCCAGCAGCTTAAGGCGGGGGGCTTACACAGATACGCAGTATTTT. This sequence encodes CASSLRRGAYTDTQYF.

This chain uses TRBV6-5 with TRBJ2-5; the match to TRBD1 covers 9 bases. Germline loops: CDR1 MNHEY, CDR2 SVGAGI. V lost 9 bases to trimming and J lost 5 bases; unmatched junction nucleotides: 7. CDR3 length: 13 amino acids. The DNA for the CDR3 is TGTGCCAGTGGACAGGGGTCAGGGGAGACCCAGTACTTC. This sequence encodes CASGQGSGETQYF.

This clone was picked up a small number of times. This chain connects TRBV18 to TRBJ2-1; maybe TRBD1 (6 bases). This CDR3 region has 15 residues. V was clipped by 3 bases and J by 7 bases, with 16 bases between them. Germline lookup yields CDR1 KGHSH and CDR2 LQKENI. In nucleotides, the CDR3 is TGTGCCAGCTCACCTCCTGGGGGCCGCAAGAATGAGCAGTTCTTC. It translates to CASSPPGGRKNEQFF.

This clone appeared a single time. The genes are TRBV4-3 and TRBJ2-1; maybe TRBD2 (5 bases). Trimming left V 1 base short and J 0 bases short, with 7 bases between. The V gene's germline CDR1 is LGHNA and CDR2 YSLEER. The CDR3 extends over 15 amino acids. The chain's CDR3 is CASSQAGSSYNEQFF. Written as DNA, the CDR3 is TGCGCCAGCAGCCAAGCGGGGAGCTCCTACAATGAGCAGTTCTTC.

The chain is built from TRBV6-5 and TRBJ2-5; 12 bases are shared with TRBD2. CDR1 MNHEY and CDR2 SVGAGI come from the germline V gene. This CDR3 spans 15 amino acids. V shed 6 bases, J shed 1 base, and the junction held 3 bases outside the gene matches. The CDR3 region has the DNA TGTGCCAGCAGACGACTAGCGGGGGTCCAAGAGACCCAGTACTTC. It is translated as CASRRLAGVQETQYF.

The chain carries TRBV14 and TRBJ2-7; TRBD1 matches 8 bases. CDR3 length equals 14 residues. CDR1 and CDR2 (germline): SGHDN, FVKESK. The V segment lost 4 bases and the J segment 5 bases; nucleotides outside the gene matches: 7. The CDR3 sequence is CASSLGQGFHEQYF. CDR3 bases: TGTGCCAGCAGCCTTGGACAGGGCTTCCACGAGCAGTACTTC.

J is TRBJ2-7 and V is TRBV5-1, with D possibly being TRBD2 (5 bases). The V gene lost 5 bases and the J gene lost 7 bases, with 13 bases spanning the gap. The CDR3 spans 12 residues. Germline V gives CDR1 SGHRS, CDR2 YFSETQ. The CDR3 bases are TGCGCCAGCAGGGAGTCGACGGGAGAGCAGTACTTC. Protein product: CASRESTGEQYF.

Here the CDR3 reads CASSLGLAGLQETQYF. As DNA, the CDR3 is TGTGCCAGCAGCTTAGGGCTAGCGGGGCTACAAGAGACCCAGTACTTC. The chain employs TRBV7-6 and TRBJ2-5; TRBD2 aligns across 9 bases. The CDR3 loop spans 16 amino acids. Germline V CDR1 and CDR2: SGHVS, FNYEAQ. Germline trimming cut 1 base from V and 2 bases from J; bases unmatched to any gene: 5.

There are a few counts of this clone. The V gene is TRBV5-8, the J gene TRBJ1-5; possible D gene TRBD1, 5 bases. This CDR3 has 15 amino acids. Trimming left V 7 bases short and J 1 base short, with 15 bases between. Germline-derived CDR1 and CDR2 are SGHTS and YDEGEE. DNA of the CDR3: TGTGCCAGCGGGGGGGGATTGACAAGCAATCAGCCCCAGCATTTT. Translating gives CASGGGLTSNQPQHF. Variable domain in full (rest from reference TRBV5-8 and TRBJ1-5): EAGVTQSPTHLIKTRGQQATLRCSPISGHTSVYWYQQALGLGLQFLLWYDEGEERNRGNFPPRFSGRQFPNYSSELNVNALELEDSALYLCASGGGLTSNQPQHFGDGTRLSIL.

The V and J genes are TRBV30 and TRBJ1-2; D is possibly TRBD1 (6 bases). The CDR3 has 13 residues. Looked up from germline, CDR1 is GTSNPN and CDR2 is SVGIG (reference sequence). V was trimmed by 1 base and J by 7 bases, leaving 13 bases between them. DNA of the CDR3: TGTGCCTGGAGTGGGTGGCAGGGGTCTGGCTACACCTTC. This codes for CAWSGWQGSGYTF. Full variable domain (rest looked up from reference TRBV30 and TRBJ1-2): SQTIHQWPATLVQPVGSPLSLECTVEGTSNPNLYWYRQAAGRGLQLLFYSVGIGQISSEVPQNLSASRPQDRQFILSSKKLLLSDSGFYLCAWSGWQGSGYTFGSGTRLTVV.

The chain links TRBV19 to TRBJ1-1; D is unclear. V was shortened by 1 base and J by 1 base, with 4 bases between the two germline ends. The CDR3 runs to 13 residues. The germline V gene has CDR1 LNHDA and CDR2 SQIVND (reference sequence). The CDR3 reads CASSIVENTEAFF. The CDR3 nucleotides are TGTGCCAGTAGTATAGTAGAGAACACTGAAGCTTTCTTT.

The V and J genes are TRBV5-4 and TRBJ2-3; tentatively, D is TRBD2 (7 bases). This CDR3 is 15 amino acids long. Germline lookup yields CDR1 SGHNT and CDR2 YYREEE (reference sequence). The ends were cut back, 0 bases at V and 6 bases at J, with 14 bases in the middle. CDR3 protein: CASSLGPGGADTQYF. The CDR3 DNA follows: TGTGCCAGCAGCTTGGGCCCGGGGGGCGCGGATACGCAGTATTTT.

This clone came up a few times. The chain couples TRBV7-9 to TRBJ1-4; 11 nucleotides agree with TRBD1. This CDR3 is built from 15 residues. Germline loops: CDR1 SEHNR, CDR2 FQNEAQ (reference sequence). V was clipped by 3 bases and J by 7 bases; unmatched bases: 4. CDR3 coding DNA: TGTGCCAGCAGCTTCGGACAGGGGGCAGTTGAAAAACTGTTTTTT. It yields the protein CASSFGQGAVEKLFF.

This clone was counted a few times. The J gene is TRBJ1-2, the V gene TRBV2; D is unclear. V dropped 11 bases and J dropped 7 bases, with 14 bases sitting between them. This CDR3 comprises 11 residues. Germline-derived CDR1 and CDR2 are SNHLY and FYNNEI. CDR3 nucleotides: TGTGCCGGAAGGCAGGTGCGTGGCTACACCTTC. Its translation: CAGRQVRGYTF.

V gene TRBV28 combines with J gene TRBJ1-4, with a weak D call TRBD1 (5 bases). The CDR3 runs 15 residues. Trimming took 3 bases from V and 0 from J, leaving 8 bases between them. Per the germline V gene, CDR1 is MDHEN and CDR2 is SYDVKM. The CDR3 sequence is CASSFQGATNEKLFF. The CDR3 nucleotides read TGTGCCAGCAGTTTCCAGGGCGCAACTAATGAAAAACTGTTTTTT.

CDR3 sequence reads: CASSDSGGADTQYF. DNA of the CDR3: TGTGCCAGCAGTGACTCAGGGGGCGCAGATACGCAGTATTTT. This chain links TRBV6-4 with TRBJ2-3; 7 nucleotides match TRBD1. After removal of 0 bases from V and 4 bases from J, the junction contained 1 base not matched to a gene. The length of the CDR3 is 14 residues. Germline lookup yields CDR1 MRHNA and CDR2 SNTAGT.

The chain is built from TRBV29-1 and TRBJ2-5, with D unresolved. V lost 3 bases and J lost 4, with 9 bases in between. Germline assignment: CDR1 SQVTM and CDR2 ANQGSEA. The CDR3 runs 12 residues. The CDR3 protein is CSVDQASETQYF. The DNA for the CDR3 is TGCAGCGTTGATCAAGCATCAGAGACCCAGTACTTC.